Presented here are 22 T cell receptor beta chains from one specimen sequenced in a study of blood T cell repertoires in COVID-19. The data were produced by immunoSEQ multiplex PCR, yet TCRdb's version contains in-frame clones alone and is incomplete. This sample has around 150,000 clones, with about nine tenths found just once. What was sequenced was peripheral blood. These receptors all come from a man aged 50 to 60 with active or convalescent COVID-19.

The chain joins TRBV15 to TRBJ2-2; TRBD1 agrees at 9 bases. V gave up 7 bases and J gave up 6 bases; unmatched junction bases: 3. Germline CDR1 LNHNV, CDR2 YYDKDF (reference sequence). The CDR3 has 13 amino acids. This chain's CDR3 is CATTQGAAGELFF. CDR3 sequence (DNA): TGTGCCACCACACAGGGGGCCGCCGGGGAGCTGTTTTTT.

The chain has TRBV5-1 and TRBJ1-2; D unclear. This CDR3 is 14 amino acids long. Trimming stripped 0 bases from V and 0 bases from J, with 6 bases between. The germline V gene encodes CDR1 SGHRS and CDR2 YFSETQ. The chain's CDR3 is CASSLESANYGYTF. The CDR3 region has the DNA TGCGCCAGCAGCTTGGAGTCAGCTAACTATGGCTACACCTTC.

This CDR3 is CASSSASGSREQFF. CDR3 nucleotide sequence: TGTGCCAGCAGTTCGGCTAGCGGGAGCCGTGAGCAGTTCTTC. The J gene is TRBJ2-1, the V gene TRBV25-1, with TRBD2 identical over 10 bases. Trimming at V came to 5 bases and at J to 9 bases, leaving 7 bases not matched to a gene. The CDR3 runs to 14 residues. CDR1 is MGHDK, CDR2 SYGVNS, per germline.

The J gene is TRBJ2-3, the V gene TRBV12-3 or TRBV12-4; 8 nucleotides agree with TRBD2. CDR3 length: 13 residues. Trimming cost V 6 bases and J 6 bases; bases outside gene matches: 5. CDR3 in amino acids: CASRGSGSDTQYF. The CDR3 nucleotides read TGTGCCAGCAGAGGGAGCGGGAGTGATACGCAGTATTTT.

The table lists this clone with a count of one. The chain employs TRBV25-1 and TRBJ1-5; 8 bases align to TRBD1. The trim removed 5 bases at V and 15 bases at J, leaving 9 bases unmatched. Germline loops: CDR1 MGHDK, CDR2 SYGVNS. The CDR3 is 12 residues long. The CDR3 loop is CASSSGQGTTHF. The DNA for the CDR3 is TGTGCCAGCAGTTCAGGACAGGGAACCACGCATTTT.

The V and J genes are TRBV2 and TRBJ2-3, with D possibly matching TRBD2 (6 bases). V was shortened by 5 bases and J by 7 bases, with 19 bases between the two germline ends. Germline CDR1 SNHLY, CDR2 FYNNEI. This CDR3 comprises 15 residues. The CDR3 sequence: CASSSGLFGGNTQYF. CDR3 DNA sequence: TGTGCCAGCAGTTCGGGACTCTTCGGTGGTAATACGCAGTATTTT.

This chain connects TRBV9 to TRBJ2-2; TRBD2 aligns across 7 bases. This CDR3 spans 16 amino acids. CDR1 and CDR2 from the germline V gene are SGDLS and YYNGEE. J gave up 0 bases and V 0 bases, and 2 bases lay outside the gene matches. The CDR3 here is CASSVETSSNTGELFF. CDR3 DNA sequence: TGTGCCAGCAGCGTAGAGACTAGCTCGAACACCGGGGAGCTGTTTTTT.

This chain uses TRBV5-1 with TRBJ1-1; D is unresolved. V lost 0 bases, J lost 1 base, and 7 bases lay in between. The CDR3 has 14 amino acids. CDR1 and CDR2 (germline): SGHRS, YFSETQ. The CDR3, as DNA: TGCGCCAGCAGCTTGGACATCCCGAACACTGAAGCTTTCTTT. This sequence encodes CASSLDIPNTEAFF.

The sample holds one count of this clone. V usage is TRBV30 and J usage is TRBJ1-2; 9 positions match TRBD1. Germline V gives CDR1 GTSNPN, CDR2 SVGIG (reference sequence). The CDR3 is 16 residues long. The trim removed 4 bases at V and 0 bases at J, leaving 9 bases unmatched. CDR3 bases: TGTGCCTGGACCTCCGGGACAGGGAGGGCTAACTATGGCTACACCTTC. It translates to CAWTSGTGRANYGYTF.

In nucleotides, the CDR3 is TGTGCCTGGCTGGGGGACAGGGGAAACACTGAAGCTTTCTTT. It translates to CAWLGDRGNTEAFF. The chain joins TRBV30 to TRBJ1-1; TRBD1 agrees at 10 bases. The CDR3 totals 14 residues. Unmatched junction bases numbered 5, after V lost 5 bases and J lost 2 bases. Germline V gives CDR1 GTSNPN, CDR2 SVGIG (reference sequence).

The CDR3 here is CASTSGSTGAGDTQYF. CDR3 nucleotide sequence: TGTGCCAGCACCAGCGGTAGTACGGGAGCCGGAGATACGCAGTATTTT. The rearrangement uses TRBV5-4 and TRBJ2-3; the D gene is possibly TRBD2 (6 bases). Germline CDR1 SGHNT, CDR2 YYREEE (reference sequence). The CDR3 runs 16 residues. Trimming left V 6 bases short and J 5 bases short, with 22 bases between.

This clone was detected once. The chain has TRBV2 and TRBJ1-5; 8 positions match TRBD1. Germline V gene lookup returns CDR1 SNHLY and CDR2 FYNNEI. Unmatched junction bases numbered 4, after V lost 8 bases and J lost 4 bases. The CDR3 contains 13 residues. In DNA form, the CDR3 reads TGTGCCAGCGGGGACAGGCTGAATCAGCCCCAGCATTTT. It yields the protein CASGDRLNQPQHF.

The V and J genes are TRBV3-1 (or the pseudogene TRBV3-2) and TRBJ1-2; no firm D call. Trimming took off 4 bases at V and 4 bases at J, with 10 bases between the two ends. Germline V gives CDR1 LGHDT, CDR2 YNNKEL (reference sequence). The CDR3 is 13 residues long. The CDR3 reads CASSLREGYGYTF. The CDR3 nucleotides are TGTGCCAGCAGCCTTCGGGAGGGCTATGGCTACACCTTC.

The V gene is TRBV2, the J gene TRBJ2-2; tentative D call: TRBD2 (6 bases). The CDR3 totals 14 residues. Trimming took off 7 bases at V and 5 bases at J, with 14 bases between the two ends. Germline CDR1 SNHLY, CDR2 FYNNEI. The CDR3 DNA is TGTGCCAGCAAGCAGGAGGCGGGGACCGGGGAGCTGTTTTTT. Translating it yields CASKQEAGTGELFF.

This clone has a handful of counts. This chain uses TRBV12-3 or TRBV12-4 with TRBJ1-2; 7 bases agree with TRBD1. Trimming removed 7 bases from V and 2 bases from J; junction bases left unmatched: 4. The length of the CDR3 is 13 residues. CDR3 residues: CASTQTGNYGYTF. CDR3 sequence (DNA): TGTGCCAGCACCCAGACAGGGAACTATGGCTACACCTTC.

This clone was counted a few times. The chain links TRBV4-2 to TRBJ2-7; 12 bases align to TRBD2. Germline V lookup: CDR1 LGHNA, CDR2 YNFKEQ. The CDR3 totals 15 residues. V lost 5 bases, J lost 2 bases, and 4 bases stayed unmatched. CDR3 sequence (DNA): TGTGCCAGCAGCACACTAGCGGGAGGTCCCTACGAGCAGTACTTC. Amino acid sequence: CASSTLAGGPYEQYF.

This chain joins TRBV28 and TRBJ1-5; TRBD1 matches 8 bases. CDR3 length: 14 amino acids. The ends lost 6 bases at V and 4 bases at J; junction bases unmatched: 5. Germline V CDR1 and CDR2: MDHEN, SYDVKM. The CDR3 sequence: CASRPHRGNQPQHF. CDR3 DNA: TGTGCCAGCAGGCCGCACAGGGGGAATCAGCCCCAGCATTTT.

The chain has TRBV19 and TRBJ2-1; TRBD2 matches 12 bases. The CDR3 is made up of 15 amino acids. Unmatched junction bases numbered 4, after V lost 3 bases and J lost 7 bases. Germline loops: CDR1 LNHDA, CDR2 SQIVND (reference sequence). DNA of the CDR3: TGTGCCAGTAGTATTATAGGGACTAGCGGGAATGAGCAGTTCTTC. Amino acid sequence: CASSIIGTSGNEQFF.

The chain uses TRBV28 and TRBJ1-1, with D tentatively TRBD1 (5 bases). V was clipped by 3 bases and J by 5 bases, with 10 bases between them. Per the germline V gene, CDR1 is MDHEN and CDR2 is SYDVKM. This CDR3 comprises 13 residues. The CDR3 sequence: CASSFAGGTEAFF. CDR3 sequence (DNA): TGTGCCAGCAGTTTTGCGGGGGGGACTGAAGCTTTCTTT. The whole variable domain, filled in from reference TRBV28 and TRBJ1-1, reads DVKVTQSSRYLVKRTGEKVFLECVQDMDHENMFWYRQDPGLGLRLIYFSYDVKMKEKGDIPEGYSVSREKKERFSLILESASTNQTSMYLCASSFAGGTEAFFGQGTRLTVV.

The chain recombines TRBV19 with TRBJ1-4; possible D gene TRBD1, 5 bases. Deletions cut 7 bases from V and 5 bases from J, with 14 bases between. The CDR3 has 14 amino acids. Germline values: CDR1 LNHDA, CDR2 SQIVND (reference sequence). DNA for the CDR3: TGTGCCAGTATTCGAAAGGACAACAATGAAAAACTGTTTTTT. Protein: CASIRKDNNEKLFF.

This chain links TRBV7-8 with TRBJ2-3; 7 nucleotides agree with TRBD2. This CDR3 is 15 amino acids long. Germline lookup yields CDR1 SGHVS and CDR2 FQNEAQ. The V segment lost 5 bases and the J segment 4 bases; nucleotides outside the gene matches: 9. The CDR3 spells CASSPDRGRADTQYF. The CDR3 DNA follows: TGTGCCAGCAGCCCGGACCGGGGGAGGGCAGATACGCAGTATTTT. The entire variable domain, with the rest obtained from reference TRBV7-8 and TRBJ2-3, is as follows: GAGVSQSPRYKVAKRGQDVALRCDPISGHVSLFWYQQALGQGPEFLTYFQNEAQLDKSGLPSDRFFAERPEGSVSTLKIQRTQQEDSAVYLCASSPDRGRADTQYFGPGTRLTVL.

For the CDR3, the DNA is TGTGCCAGCAGTTACTCGTTTTCCGGGGGGGGAGGAAAACTGTTTTTT. Amino acids: CASSYSFSGGGGKLFF. The chain is built from TRBV6-5 and TRBJ1-4; D is possibly TRBD1 (5 bases). The CDR3 length is 16 residues. V was clipped by 0 bases and J by 10 bases, with 18 bases between them. Germline-derived CDR1 and CDR2 are MNHEY and SVGAGI.